This T cell receptor beta chain is from a study of human T cells and chemical hapten exposure (dated by TCRdb to the early 2020s). For context, the study as a whole: For sensitization, 2% DPC in acetone was applied to a 2 cm by 2 cm area of upper inner arm skin. Patients additionally received weekly therapeutic DPC doses to the scalp throughout the approximately 25-week study period. Patch testing was done on the upper back using Finn chambers containing 0.01% DPC, and results were scored after 6 days according to International Contact Dermatitis Research Group standards. Most of the patients in the cohort were female, and the cohort covered alopecia areata with under or over 50% scalp involvement, alopecia totalis and alopecia universalis. Libraries were combined into a pool for sequencing, and differences in TCR yield between samples came mainly from small differences in library volumes within the pool. In alopecia patients, the study followed how the peripheral blood TCR repertoire changed in vivo over primary and secondary sensitization to diphenylcyclopropenone (DPC), a hapten. Blood samples were taken from patients before sensitization (week 0) and at 2, 6 and about 24 weeks after DPC sensitization. Nearly 30 alopecia patients gave blood for TCR sequencing at one to four time points (pre-sensitization, 2, 6 and 24 weeks). General conclusions and limits of the study: Repeated subsampling changed both the strength of the expansion versus patch-test correlation and the threshold at which the correlation became significant. A positive correlation was found between the number of PT1 expanded TCRs and patch test score, with significance reached at thresholds 8, 16 and 32 but not 4. The number of TCRs above 1 in 1000 frequency did not change with DPC sensitization; there was no evidence of global repertoire structure alterations. Because all patients had alopecia, a presumed autoimmune disease, the immune response of the patients might differ from that of healthy individuals. Compared with pre-sensitization or healthy control sets, expanded TCRs formed significantly more large CDR3 similarity clusters, which is consistent with antigen-driven responses.

Explained via the paper, the time point label denotes: patch test 1, 2 weeks after DPC sensitization. The sample's treatment or condition label, decoded: therapeutic diphenylcyclopropenone sensitization with weekly scalp DPC. At every patch-test visit, the blood draw took place before the patch test was put on. Eligible patients were aged 18 to 70, diagnosed with alopecia, deemed suitable for DPC therapy, and excluded if pregnant. Total RNA was extracted from unfractionated whole blood that had been collected in Tempus Blood RNA tubes. This clonotype has more than one count but fewer than ten. Its target antigen remains unknown. No base-level quality is on record; no much larger clone is a single base apart. The library came from RACE. TCRdb names NextSeq 500 as the instrument used. During library preparation, unique molecular identifiers were attached to individual cDNA molecules so that TCRs could be counted in a quantitative, reproducible way. For every blood RNA sample, sequencing covered both the TCR alpha and TCR beta chains. As for the original processing: A median of around 96,000 TCRs per sample was observed, with a range of roughly 20,000 to 700,000. The Decombinator software suite was used to annotate V, J and CDR3 in the TCR reads. To make PS versus PT1 abundance plots, every sample was subsampled to the same number of TCRs (28,000). Expanded TCRs were defined as absent before sensitization and observed at least eight times at the 2-week time point. Using fastp at Q25 and MiXCR, TCRdb reprocessed the public reads and kept productive beta chains. Rows are combined by CDR3 protein, so each entry shows the most common genes and DNA. It is TCRdb's table, rather than the study itself, that gives the V and J calls and clone size. The sample has roughly 380,000 distinct CDR3 sequences on record, nearly 5% of them singletons. The top ten clones comprise approximately 2.3% of the sample.

The sequence was obtained from a woman in her forties or fifties with alopecia areata. Some clones in this sample may be carry-over from other donors' samples. The specimen comprised whole blood, sampled in connection with sensitization to the hapten diphenylcyclopropenone (DPC).

The encoded CDR3 is CASSLAVRDEETQYF. The nucleotides are TGCGCCAGCAGCTTGGCGGTCAGGGACGAAGAGACCCAGTACTTC. This sequence uses TRBV5-1 and TRBJ2-5, with a tentative D call of TRBD1 or TRBD2, each matching 5 bases. Taken from cysteine to phenylalanine, the CDR3 has 15 residues. Only the CDR3 region is kept as DNA, spanning 45 bases read in frame from base 1. CDR1 SGHRS and CDR2 YFSETQ are derived from the germline V gene. Trimming takes 0 bases from V and 3 bases from J, and the germline ends sit 12 bases apart.